This TCR beta chain comes out of a study of regulatory T cells in long-lasting Graves disease. Time point: persistent/refractory GD, antithyroid drugs over 5 years with positive TRAb. Generation of the TCR library employed RNA extracted from PBMCs. This clonotype was recorded many times. Building the TCR beta libraries relied on iRepertoire HTBI primers, and CDR3 regions underwent Arm-PCR. TCRdb re-derived calls from the multiplex PCR reads in MiXCR, one entry per CDR3 protein. The data hold 500,000 to 700,000 distinct CDR3 sequences, with roughly 30% observed a single time. Trimming took 4 bases from V and 3 from J, leaving 12 bases between them. Germline values: CDR1 SNHLY, CDR2 FYNNEI. CDR3 size: 14 residues.

The receptor was derived from a female donor with Graves disease. The J gene is TRBJ1-2, the V gene TRBV2, with D unresolved. The sample in question was peripheral blood mononuclear cells (PBMCs), obtained when the disease was refractory, from a patient treated with antithyroid drugs. Here the CDR3 DNA reads TGTGCCAGCAGTGGGCGGCGGCCCGACTATGGCTACACCTTC. Protein product: CASSGRRPDYGYTF.